The 17 T cell receptor beta chains presented below share a single source sample, sequenced in a study of CD8 T cells in Susac syndrome. Random hexamers served to reverse transcribe roughly 0.45 to 1 ug RNA. From the immunoSEQ multiplex PCR reads, TCRdb called clonotypes with MiXCR, one entry per CDR3 protein. Here the sample spans 95,000 to 150,000 distinct CDR3 sequences, about 93% being singletons. The material sequenced was CD8+ T cells from PBMCs. These receptors were obtained from a human donor with Susac syndrome.

V is TRBV5-1 and J is TRBJ2-5, with a possible D match to TRBD2 (6 bases). CDR3 length: 19 amino acids. Per germline, CDR1 SGHRS and CDR2 YFSETQ. Trimming cost V 0 bases and J 5 bases, with 26 bases left between them. The CDR3 DNA is TGCGCCAGCAGCTTGGCCGGAACCCTGGGGGACTCCCAGGAGGAGACCCAGTACTTC. Translated: CASSLAGTLGDSQEETQYF.

The chain joins TRBV6-5 to TRBJ2-2; 7 bases match TRBD1. The CDR3 consists of 15 residues. From germline, CDR1 is MNHEY and CDR2 SVGAGI. Germline trimming cut 8 bases from V and 1 base from J; bases unmatched to any gene: 7. CDR3 region: CASRTGTVNTGELFF. For the CDR3, the DNA is TGTGCCAGCCGCACCGGGACAGTGAACACCGGGGAGCTGTTTTTT.

J is TRBJ2-7 and V is TRBV9; D gene unclear. The germline V gene has CDR1 SGDLS and CDR2 YYNGEE. The CDR3 sequence is 13 residues long. Trimming left V 2 bases short and J 0 bases short, with 6 bases between. The CDR3, as DNA: TGTGCCAGCAGCGTTGCCCACTCCTACGAGCAGTACTTC. Residues: CASSVAHSYEQYF.

The chain carries TRBV14 and TRBJ2-1; a weak D match, TRBD2 (7 bases). The CDR3 is made up of 17 amino acids. V lost 1 base, J lost 4 bases, and 17 bases lay in between. Germline V CDR1 and CDR2: SGHDN, FVKESK. CDR3 nucleotides: TGTGCCAGCAGCCAAGCTCCGGACCGGGGGGCTTACAATGAGCAGTTCTTC. Its protein product is CASSQAPDRGAYNEQFF.

The rearrangement joins TRBV20-1 to TRBJ2-1, with unresolved D. Germline V gene lookup returns CDR1 DFQATT and CDR2 SNEGSKA (reference sequence). Between the trimmed V and J ends, which lost 3 bases and 3 bases, there was a span of 15 bases. The CDR3 consists of 15 residues. CDR3 residues: CSASIVTYSYNEQFF. DNA of the CDR3: TGCAGTGCTAGTATAGTTACATACAGCTACAATGAGCAGTTCTTC.

This chain uses TRBV30 with TRBJ1-2; 8 bases align to TRBD1. The V gene's germline CDR1 is GTSNPN and CDR2 SVGIG (reference sequence). This CDR3 has 14 amino acids. The junction had 9 bases not matched to a gene; V was cut back by 5 bases and J by 4 bases. Here the CDR3 reads CAWLTTGAGYGYTF. CDR3 coding DNA: TGTGCCTGGCTAACGACAGGGGCGGGCTATGGCTACACCTTC.

The chain is built from TRBV7-9 and TRBJ2-7; 7 bases fit TRBD1. The CDR3 covers 13 residues. The junction had 8 bases not matched to a gene; V was cut back by 5 bases and J by 7 bases. Germline-derived CDR1 and CDR2 are SEHNR and FQNEAQ (reference sequence). The CDR3 nucleotides are TGTGCCAGCAGCCCGACAGGGCGACTAGAGCAGTACTTC. Translating it yields CASSPTGRLEQYF.

The genes are TRBV5-4 and TRBJ2-5; perhaps TRBD2 as D (5 bases). Trimming took 0 bases from V and 5 from J, leaving 23 bases between them. The CDR3 extends over 18 amino acids. Germline values: CDR1 SGHNT, CDR2 YYREEE (reference sequence). DNA for the CDR3: TGTGCCAGCAGCTTGGATGGCACGGCCGGGGAGAACCCCGAGACCCAGTACTTC. As protein: CASSLDGTAGENPETQYF. The full variable domain, with the rest looked up from reference TRBV5-4 and TRBJ2-5, is ETGVTQSPTHLIKTRGQQVTLRCSSQSGHNTVSWYQQALGQGPQFIFQYYREEENGRGNFPPRFSGLQFPNYSSELNVNALELDDSALYLCASSLDGTAGENPETQYFGPGTRLLVL.

In its sample, this clonotype was seen once. This chain joins TRBV9 and TRBJ1-1; D is unclear. CDR1 is SGDLS, CDR2 YYNGEE, per germline. The CDR3 is 15 amino acids. The V end lost 3 bases, the J end lost 1 base, and 13 bases lay between the germline ends. Here the CDR3 DNA reads TGTGCCAGCAGCGGGGGTCCTTGGGGGAACACTGAAGCTTTCTTT. Amino acid sequence: CASSGGPWGNTEAFF.

J is TRBJ2-3 and V is TRBV7-3; TRBD2 matches 9 bases. The CDR3 totals 19 residues. CDR1 SGHTA and CDR2 FQGTGA come from the germline V gene. V dropped 4 bases and J dropped 1; count of bases not matched to a gene: 15. The CDR3 reads CASSSGLAGPVRRTDTQYF. The CDR3 bases are TGTGCCAGCAGCTCCGGGCTAGCGGGGCCTGTTAGGCGCACAGATACGCAGTATTTT.

The chain recombines TRBV20-1 with TRBJ2-1; 8 bases match TRBD2. The germline V gene encodes CDR1 DFQATT and CDR2 SNEGSKA (reference sequence). V was clipped by 8 bases and J by 1 base; unmatched bases: 4. The CDR3 sequence is 13 residues long. In nucleotides, the CDR3 is TGCAGTCTTAGCGGGGATTCCTACAATGAGCAGTTCTTC. Encoded protein: CSLSGDSYNEQFF.

The chain recombines TRBV20-1 with TRBJ2-7, with D possibly TRBD1 on 6 matching bases. The V gene lost 1 base and the J gene lost 1 base, with 11 bases spanning the gap. This CDR3 is 14 amino acids long. Germline V gene sequence: CDR1 DFQATT, CDR2 SNEGSKA (reference sequence). CDR3 loop: CSARATGSSYEQYF. The CDR3 region has the DNA TGCAGTGCTAGAGCCACAGGGTCGTCCTACGAGCAGTACTTC.

This sequence joins TRBV9 and TRBJ2-5; 7 positions match TRBD1. The V and J ends lost 3 bases and 1 base, in that order; junction bases with no gene match: 9. This CDR3 has 16 amino acids. CDR1 is SGDLS and CDR2 is YYNGEE in the germline V gene. The CDR3 spells CASSAKYTGVQETQYF. The CDR3 nucleotides are TGTGCCAGCAGCGCCAAGTATACAGGGGTCCAAGAGACCCAGTACTTC.

The chain recombines TRBV7-2 with TRBJ2-5; D gene ambiguous. Germline V CDR1 and CDR2: SGHTA, FQGNSA. The CDR3 contains 14 residues. Trimming left V 1 base short and J 0 bases short, with 6 bases between. The CDR3 DNA reads TGTGCCAGCAGCTTAGGAGGCGACCAAGAGACCCAGTACTTC. This sequence encodes CASSLGGDQETQYF.

The gene calls are TRBV4-3 and TRBJ2-2; D tentatively fits TRBD1 or TRBD2 (6 bases each). Looked up from germline, CDR1 is LGHNA and CDR2 is YSLEER. The V end was cut by 1 base, the J end by 1 base, with 16 bases between. CDR3 length: 18 residues. The CDR3 DNA reads TGCGCCAGCAGCCAAGGGGGGGCCACCGCCCTGAACACCGGGGAGCTGTTTTTT. Translated: CASSQGGATALNTGELFF.

V gene TRBV19 combines with J gene TRBJ1-1, with D uncertain. Germline V gene data show CDR1 as LNHDA and CDR2 as SQIVND (reference sequence). This CDR3 contains 11 residues. Trimming pared 7 bases from V and 5 bases from J, leaving 8 bases between. In DNA form, the CDR3 reads TGTGCCAGTAAACGCGGAACTGAAGCTTTCTTT. Protein: CASKRGTEAFF.

The chain is built from TRBV7-2 and TRBJ2-3, with D possibly TRBD2 on 5 matching bases. Germline V gene data show CDR1 as SGHTA and CDR2 as FQGNSA. The CDR3 extends over 16 amino acids. The V gene lost 1 base and the J gene lost 0 bases, with 11 bases spanning the gap. The CDR3: CASSLVVLASTDTQYF. The CDR3 DNA reads TGTGCCAGCAGCTTAGTAGTGCTAGCTAGCACAGATACGCAGTATTTT.